Below, one TCR beta chain is given with its context. The data belong to a study of blood T cell repertoires in COVID-19. Study background: There were acute and convalescent COVID-19 samples, and they came from the United States, Italy and Spain. Sources were T cells, B-cell-depleted T cells, or PBMCs; the material itself was cDNA or gDNA.

The V gene lost 3 bases and the J gene lost 7 bases, with 16 bases spanning the gap. The CDR3 totals 14 residues. Germline CDR1 and CDR2: SGDLS and YYNGEE. Per the original methods: Amplification with reference gene primers provided the estimates of nucleated cell counts. This table comes from immunoSEQ multiplex PCR, and its TCRdb copy is limited to in-frame clones, with some not included. The V and J calls and clone size come from that table; D and trimming were worked out from the DNA. The sample has more than 35,000 clones, approximately 71% seen once; the top ten hold 5.5% to 8%. The receptor was isolated from a man older than 75 with acute or convalescent COVID-19. Material: peripheral blood. The J gene is TRBJ1-2, the V gene TRBV9; TRBD1 might be the D (6 bases). The CDR3: CASSGTQGAAGYTF. DNA for the CDR3: TGTGCCAGCAGCGGAACACAGGGCGCGGCTGGCTACACCTTC.